The rows below give T cell receptor beta chains drawn from one sample of a study of vaccination and CD4 T cells after COVID-19. TCRdb independently ran MiXCR on the PCR reads; one entry per CDR3 protein. This sample yields thousands of distinct CDR3 sequences, of which 50% to 60% are seen a single time; approximately 6.8% belongs to the top ten. These receptors are not linked to any known antigen. The sequencing input was CD4+ T cells from blood, cultured in vitro. The receptors shown here come from a human donor who had recovered from COVID-19. Both conserved end residues are part of each CDR3. Each record gives: clone size, V gene, J gene, D gene, CDR3 protein, CDR3 DNA. A D gene is named only where the DNA matches it firmly. Clone size is stated in some rows and not others, as once, few, many or a class when expanded.

clone_size: few
v_call: TRBV5-1
j_call: TRBJ1-2
d_call: -
cdr3_aa: CASRTGHNYGYTF
cdr3_nt: TGCGCCAGCAGGACAGGACATAACTATGGCTACACCTTC

clone_size: few
v_call: TRBV19
j_call: TRBJ1-2
d_call: TRBD1
cdr3_aa: CASIGQGATYGYTF
cdr3_nt: TGTGCCAGTATAGGACAGGGCGCTACCTATGGCTACACCTTC

clone_size: -
v_call: TRBV6-1
j_call: TRBJ1-5
d_call: -
cdr3_aa: CASSASRGAGGQPQHF
cdr3_nt: TGTGCCAGCAGCGCCTCCCGGGGGGCAGGAGGCCAGCCCCAGCATTTT

clone_size: few
v_call: TRBV6-2/TRBV6-3
j_call: TRBJ2-5
d_call: TRBD2
cdr3_aa: CASSYLRLQRGGKETQYF
cdr3_nt: TGTGCCAGCAGTTACCTCCGACTCCAGCGGGGGGGCAAAGAGACCCAGTACTTC

clone_size: medium-sized
v_call: TRBV6-1
j_call: TRBJ1-1
d_call: TRBD1
cdr3_aa: CASSAYIGGSSNTEAFF
cdr3_nt: TGTGCCAGCAGTGCGTATATAGGGGGCTCCTCGAACACTGAAGCTTTCTTT

clone_size: -
v_call: TRBV10-3
j_call: TRBJ1-3
d_call: -
cdr3_aa: CATAGDGNTIYF
cdr3_nt: TGTGCCACCGCAGGGGATGGAAACACCATATATTTT

clone_size: -
v_call: TRBV7-3
j_call: TRBJ2-6
d_call: -
cdr3_aa: CASSFEGANVLTF
cdr3_nt: TGTGCCAGCAGCTTTGAGGGGGCCAACGTCCTGACTTTC

clone_size: -
v_call: TRBV5-4
j_call: TRBJ2-7
d_call: TRBD1
cdr3_aa: CASSPGDRGYSDEQYF
cdr3_nt: TGTGCCAGCAGCCCAGGGGACAGGGGGTATTCCGACGAGCAGTACTTC

clone_size: few
v_call: TRBV19
j_call: TRBJ1-6
d_call: TRBD1
cdr3_aa: CASRNDRVSPLHF
cdr3_nt: TGTGCCAGTAGGAACGACAGGGTTTCACCCCTCCACTTT

clone_size: -
v_call: TRBV20-1
j_call: TRBJ2-3
d_call: -
cdr3_aa: CSATDSSNQPQYF
cdr3_nt: TGCAGTGCTACGGACAGCTCGAATCAGCCCCAGTATTTT

clone_size: -
v_call: TRBV24-1
j_call: TRBJ1-5
d_call: TRBD1
cdr3_aa: CATSGCQRGLGPQHF
cdr3_nt: TGTGCCACCAGTGGATGTCAAAGGGGGCTGGGGCCCCAGCATTTT

clone_size: -
v_call: TRBV21-1
j_call: TRBJ2-2
d_call: -
cdr3_aa: CAAPRPPTGELFF
cdr3_nt: TGTGCCGCCCCACGACCCCCCACCGGGGAGCTGTTTTTT

clone_size: -
v_call: TRBV5-1
j_call: TRBJ2-1
d_call: -
cdr3_aa: CASSLDRVNEQFF
cdr3_nt: TGCGCCAGCAGCTTGGACAGGGTCAATGAGCAGTTCTTC

clone_size: few
v_call: TRBV6-2/TRBV6-3
j_call: TRBJ1-5
d_call: -
cdr3_aa: CASSYDGRVDQPQHF
cdr3_nt: TGTGCCAGCAGTTACGATGGCAGGGTCGATCAGCCCCAGCATTTT

clone_size: -
v_call: TRBV4-3
j_call: TRBJ1-6
d_call: TRBD1
cdr3_aa: CASSQALGQANSPLHF
cdr3_nt: TGCGCCAGCAGCCAGGCCCTGGGACAGGCTAATTCACCCCTCCACTTT

clone_size: -
v_call: TRBV7-9
j_call: TRBJ1-2
d_call: TRBD1
cdr3_aa: CASSSRTGGFHGYTF
cdr3_nt: TGTGCCAGCAGCTCGCGGACAGGGGGCTTCCATGGCTACACCTTC

clone_size: -
v_call: TRBV12-3/TRBV12-4
j_call: TRBJ2-7
d_call: -
cdr3_aa: CASSLARYYEQYF
cdr3_nt: TGTGCCAGCAGTTTAGCGCGGTACTACGAGCAGTACTTC

clone_size: -
v_call: TRBV24-1
j_call: TRBJ2-3
d_call: -
cdr3_aa: CATSVGPSGGGADTQYF
cdr3_nt: TGTGCCACCAGTGTCGGTCCTAGCGGAGGGGGCGCAGATACGCAGTATTTT

clone_size: few
v_call: TRBV12-3/TRBV12-4
j_call: TRBJ1-1
d_call: -
cdr3_aa: CASSLFPAGANTEAFF
cdr3_nt: TGTGCCAGCAGTTTATTCCCCGCAGGGGCTAACACTGAAGCTTTCTTT

clone_size: -
v_call: TRBV6-1
j_call: TRBJ1-1
d_call: -
cdr3_aa: CASSGPRGTEAFF
cdr3_nt: TGTGCCAGCAGTGGTCCCAGGGGCACTGAAGCTTTCTTT

clone_size: -
v_call: TRBV7-8
j_call: TRBJ2-1
d_call: TRBD1
cdr3_aa: CASSTRQGYNEQFF
cdr3_nt: TGTGCCAGCAGCACCCGACAGGGTTACAATGAGCAGTTCTTC

clone_size: -
v_call: TRBV9
j_call: TRBJ1-6
d_call: -
cdr3_aa: CASSHGDGYNSPLHF
cdr3_nt: TGTGCCAGCAGCCACGGGGACGGTTATAATTCACCCCTCCACTTT

clone_size: large
v_call: TRBV20-1
j_call: TRBJ2-7
d_call: -
cdr3_aa: CSASGQLLHGEQYF
cdr3_nt: TGCAGTGCTAGCGGGCAACTACTTCACGGCGAGCAGTACTTC

clone_size: -
v_call: TRBV24-1
j_call: TRBJ2-6
d_call: TRBD1
cdr3_aa: CATSDFRDSRISGANVLTF
cdr3_nt: TGTGCCACCAGTGATTTTAGGGACAGTAGAATCTCTGGGGCCAACGTCCTGACTTTC

clone_size: -
v_call: TRBV6-4
j_call: TRBJ2-7
d_call: -
cdr3_aa: CASSDGVWAFRSSIHEQYF
cdr3_nt: TGTGCCAGCAGCGACGGCGTTTGGGCCTTCCGCTCTTCTATCCACGAGCAGTACTTC

clone_size: -
v_call: TRBV10-3
j_call: TRBJ1-1
d_call: TRBD1
cdr3_aa: CAISPATGLNTEAFF
cdr3_nt: TGTGCCATCAGCCCAGCGACAGGGTTGAACACTGAAGCTTTCTTT

clone_size: -
v_call: TRBV20-1
j_call: TRBJ2-3
d_call: TRBD1
cdr3_aa: CSAPDRYGDTQYF
cdr3_nt: TGCAGTGCTCCGGACAGGTATGGGGATACGCAGTATTTT

clone_size: few
v_call: TRBV20-1
j_call: TRBJ1-5
d_call: TRBD1
cdr3_aa: CSAATGGNQPQHF
cdr3_nt: TGCAGTGCCGCGACAGGGGGCAATCAGCCCCAGCATTTT

clone_size: -
v_call: TRBV12-3/TRBV12-4
j_call: TRBJ2-5
d_call: -
cdr3_aa: CASKGQQTNQETQYF
cdr3_nt: TGTGCCAGCAAGGGACAACAGACCAACCAAGAGACCCAGTACTTC

clone_size: once
v_call: TRBV5-5
j_call: TRBJ1-2
d_call: TRBD1
cdr3_aa: CASSPRGNTLGGSGYTF
cdr3_nt: TGTGCCAGCAGCCCGCGCGGGAATACCCTAGGGGGCTCTGGCTACACCTTC

clone_size: -
v_call: TRBV29-1
j_call: TRBJ1-1
d_call: -
cdr3_aa: CSVVWGNTEAFF
cdr3_nt: TGCAGCGTTGTGTGGGGGAACACTGAAGCTTTCTTT

clone_size: -
v_call: TRBV27
j_call: TRBJ2-3
d_call: -
cdr3_aa: CASSPRGYVTDTQYF
cdr3_nt: TGTGCCAGCAGTCCCAGAGGGTACGTCACAGATACGCAGTATTTT

clone_size: -
v_call: TRBV11-2
j_call: TRBJ2-5
d_call: -
cdr3_aa: CASSMGLVALRETQYF
cdr3_nt: TGTGCCAGCAGCATGGGACTTGTGGCATTACGGGAGACCCAGTACTTC

clone_size: few
v_call: TRBV27
j_call: TRBJ1-1
d_call: -
cdr3_aa: CASSSQYLRVRTEAFF
cdr3_nt: TGTGCCAGCAGTTCCCAGTATCTCAGGGTTCGCACTGAAGCTTTCTTT

clone_size: -
v_call: TRBV6-1
j_call: TRBJ1-4
d_call: -
cdr3_aa: CARPRKVDEKLFF
cdr3_nt: TGTGCCAGACCCCGTAAAGTAGATGAAAAACTGTTTTTT

clone_size: -
v_call: TRBV6-1
j_call: TRBJ1-5
d_call: -
cdr3_aa: CASSEHNQPQHF
cdr3_nt: TGTGCCAGCAGTGAACATAATCAGCCCCAGCATTTT

clone_size: few
v_call: TRBV20-1
j_call: TRBJ2-7
d_call: -
cdr3_aa: CSAPRDYSYEQYF
cdr3_nt: TGCAGTGCTCCTAGAGACTACTCCTACGAGCAGTACTTC

clone_size: -
v_call: TRBV7-8
j_call: TRBJ2-3
d_call: TRBD1
cdr3_aa: CASSLGDRSTDTQYF
cdr3_nt: TGTGCCAGCAGCTTAGGGGACAGGAGCACAGATACGCAGTATTTT

clone_size: -
v_call: TRBV20-1
j_call: TRBJ1-5
d_call: -
cdr3_aa: CSARDHGNQPQHF
cdr3_nt: TGCAGTGCGAGGGACCATGGGAATCAGCCCCAGCATTTT

clone_size: few
v_call: TRBV6-1
j_call: TRBJ1-5
d_call: TRBD1
cdr3_aa: CASSEKLGGQGHQPQHF
cdr3_nt: TGTGCCAGCAGTGAAAAATTGGGGGGACAGGGCCATCAGCCCCAGCATTTT

clone_size: few
v_call: TRBV6-5
j_call: TRBJ1-1
d_call: -
cdr3_aa: CASSYSGGWWTEAFF
cdr3_nt: TGTGCCAGCAGTTACTCGGGGGGCTGGTGGACTGAAGCTTTCTTT

clone_size: few
v_call: TRBV6-1
j_call: TRBJ1-2
d_call: -
cdr3_aa: CASSARDGSSYGYTF
cdr3_nt: TGTGCCAGCAGTGCTAGGGACGGGAGCAGTTATGGCTACACCTTC

clone_size: -
v_call: TRBV18
j_call: TRBJ1-6
d_call: -
cdr3_aa: CASSPRVPETGSPLHF
cdr3_nt: TGTGCCAGCTCACCCCGGGTCCCCGAGACCGGTTCACCCCTCCACTTT

clone_size: -
v_call: TRBV5-1
j_call: TRBJ2-3
d_call: -
cdr3_aa: CASRGDKHTDTQYF
cdr3_nt: TGCGCCAGCAGGGGGGACAAACACACAGATACGCAGTATTTT

clone_size: -
v_call: TRBV7-3
j_call: TRBJ2-1
d_call: TRBD2
cdr3_aa: CASSLGTRQFF
cdr3_nt: TGTGCCAGCAGCCTCGGGACTAGACAGTTCTTC

clone_size: -
v_call: TRBV2
j_call: TRBJ1-3
d_call: -
cdr3_aa: CASRDGISGNTIYF
cdr3_nt: TGTGCCAGCAGGGACGGGATCTCTGGAAACACCATATATTTT

clone_size: few
v_call: TRBV30
j_call: TRBJ1-2
d_call: -
cdr3_aa: CAGGQPTSYGYTF
cdr3_nt: TGTGCCGGCGGACAGCCGACGAGCTATGGCTACACCTTC

clone_size: few
v_call: TRBV2
j_call: TRBJ1-1
d_call: -
cdr3_aa: CASTEDGFSNTEAFF
cdr3_nt: TGTGCCAGCACCGAGGACGGCTTCTCTAACACTGAAGCTTTCTTT

clone_size: -
v_call: TRBV5-1
j_call: TRBJ1-2
d_call: -
cdr3_aa: CASSLAPGQQGYTF
cdr3_nt: TGCGCCAGCAGCTTGGCCCCGGGACAACAAGGCTACACCTTC

clone_size: few
v_call: TRBV19
j_call: TRBJ1-2
d_call: TRBD1
cdr3_aa: CASSGPGTGGTYGYTF
cdr3_nt: TGTGCCAGTAGTGGGCCCGGGACAGGGGGCACCTATGGCTACACCTTC

clone_size: few
v_call: TRBV15
j_call: TRBJ2-5
d_call: TRBD2
cdr3_aa: CATSRTVGGLARQETQYF
cdr3_nt: TGTGCCACCAGCAGAACTGTGGGTGGACTAGCGAGACAAGAGACCCAGTACTTC

clone_size: -
v_call: TRBV9
j_call: TRBJ1-6
d_call: TRBD1
cdr3_aa: CASTQTGSGNSPLHF
cdr3_nt: TGTGCCAGCACACAGACAGGGAGTGGAAATTCACCCCTCCACTTT

clone_size: once
v_call: TRBV23-1
j_call: TRBJ1-5
d_call: -
cdr3_aa: CASSQPRKQVGGQPQHF
cdr3_nt: TGCGCCAGCAGTCAACCGCGGAAGCAGGTAGGTGGTCAGCCCCAGCATTTT

clone_size: few
v_call: TRBV20-1
j_call: TRBJ1-2
d_call: -
cdr3_aa: CSARDTRTAYGYTF
cdr3_nt: TGCAGTGCTAGAGATACCCGGACAGCTTATGGCTACACCTTC